The source of this T cell receptor (beta chain) is a study of cytomegalovirus exposure and HLA in healthy donors. The PCR had 60 Vbeta and 13 Jbeta primers. Sequencing used immunoSEQ multiplex PCR; TCRdb keeps in-frame clones, though not all of them. The sample has 200,000 to 250,000 clones, about 85% seen once. Trimming shortened V by 0 bases and J by 1 base, and 7 bases separated the two germline ends. Germline CDR1 MNHEY, CDR2 SVGAGI. The CDR3 totals 15 residues. The J gene is TRBJ1-5, the V gene TRBV6-5; no firm D call. The sequence was collected from a human donor in good health. Sequencing used PBMCs. The CDR3: CASSYSRGSNQPQHF. CDR3 sequence (DNA): TGTGCCAGCAGTTACTCAAGAGGGAGCAATCAGCCCCAGCATTTT.